These 21 T cell receptor beta chains were all obtained from the same sample, sequenced in a study of beta chain features in type 1 diabetes. Whole-study findings and limits: People with Type 1 diabetes carried modestly yet significantly shorter TCRB CDR3s in all four CD4+ subsets.

No antigen has been assigned to these receptors. The study reverse transcribed the entire isolated RNA, so it sequenced expressed TCRB transcripts. TCRdb's table, derived via immunoSEQ multiplex PCR, lists solely in-frame clones and lacks some. The sample shows fewer than 350,000 clones, approximately 15% of them seen only once. Material: naive CD4+ T cells from blood. Receptors originate from a man younger than 30 with type 1 diabetes.

This chain connects TRBV6-1 to TRBJ1-5; TRBD1 agrees at 9 bases. This CDR3 has 14 amino acids. Germline loops: CDR1 MNHNS, CDR2 SASEGT. Unmatched junction bases numbered 6, after V lost 7 bases and J lost 5 bases. The CDR3 DNA reads TGTGCCAGCACTGTAACAGGGGGCGATCAGCCCCAGCATTTT. It encodes CASTVTGGDQPQHF.

V is TRBV7-2 and J is TRBJ1-1, with 8 bases lining up with TRBD1. J lost 0 bases, V lost 3 bases, and 0 bases had no gene match. This CDR3 has 14 amino acids. The germline CDR1 and CDR2 sequences are SGHTA and FQGNSA. The CDR3 loop is CASSLGQVNTEAFF. CDR3 DNA: TGTGCCAGCAGCTTGGGACAGGTGAACACTGAAGCTTTCTTT. Full variable domain (missing parts from reference TRBV7-2 and TRBJ1-1): GAGVSQSPSNKVTEKGKDVELRCDPISGHTALYWYRQSLGQGLEFLIYFQGNSAPDKSGLPSDRFSAERTGGSVSTLTIQRTQQEDSAVYLCASSLGQVNTEAFFGQGTRLTVV.

The chain couples TRBV5-4 to TRBJ2-7, with 7 nucleotides matching TRBD1. Germline CDR1 is SGHNT and CDR2 is YYREEE (reference sequence). This CDR3 spans 13 amino acids. Trimming removed 4 bases from V and 7 bases from J; junction bases left unmatched: 8. The CDR3 is CASSQTGVGEQYF. The CDR3 DNA is TGTGCCAGCAGCCAAACAGGGGTGGGAGAGCAGTACTTC.

In its sample, this clone was seen a few times. V is TRBV5-1 and J is TRBJ2-1, with D maybe TRBD1 (6 bases). The CDR3 is 15 residues long. CDR1 is SGHRS and CDR2 is YFSETQ in the germline V gene. Trimming took off 3 bases at V and 9 bases at J, with 19 bases between the two ends. The CDR3 DNA follows: TGCGCCAGCAGCTCCCAGGGGACGCTGTTTAGTGAGCAGTTCTTC. As protein: CASSSQGTLFSEQFF.

This sequence joins TRBV4-2 and TRBJ1-1; TRBD1 agrees at 10 bases. Trimming cost V 3 bases and J 0 bases; bases outside gene matches: 1. The length of the CDR3 is 15 residues. Germline CDR1 is LGHNA and CDR2 is YNFKEQ. The CDR3 DNA reads TGTGCCAGCAGCCAGGGACAGGGGATGAACACTGAAGCTTTCTTT. The encoded protein is CASSQGQGMNTEAFF.

The gene calls are TRBV28 and TRBJ1-2; TRBD1 matches 9 bases. This CDR3 spans 14 amino acids. Germline lookup yields CDR1 MDHEN and CDR2 SYDVKM. The V gene end was trimmed by 3 bases and the J gene end by 5 bases; junction bases not matched to a gene: 4. The CDR3: CASSLVQGAYGYTF. As DNA, the CDR3 is TGTGCCAGCAGTTTGGTACAGGGGGCGTATGGCTACACCTTC.

This clone was seen only a few times. The V call is TRBV27, the J call TRBJ1-2, with 8 nucleotides matching TRBD1. The CDR3 contains 17 residues. J lost 8 bases, V lost 6 bases, and 20 bases had no gene match. Germline CDR1 MNHEY, CDR2 SMNVEV (reference sequence). The CDR3, as DNA: TGTGCCAGCAGAATCCTAGGCGTTGGGGGACAGGCGGACGGCTACACCTTC. Translating gives CASRILGVGGQADGYTF.

This clone occurred a few times. This chain links TRBV2 with TRBJ1-2; weak D call: TRBD1 (6 bases). Germline lookup yields CDR1 SNHLY and CDR2 FYNNEI. Trimming pared 5 bases from V and 2 bases from J, leaving 9 bases between. The CDR3 consists of 13 residues. In DNA, the CDR3 is TGTGCCAGCAGTAACAGGGAGAACTATGGCTACACCTTC. Its protein is CASSNRENYGYTF.

This clone has just a few counts. J is TRBJ2-3 and V is TRBV6-1, with 8 bases identical to TRBD2. In germline, CDR1 is MNHNS, CDR2 SASEGT. CDR3 size: 13 residues. Trimming removed 11 bases from V and 4 bases from J; junction bases left unmatched: 8. The CDR3 protein is CAVSGRFADTQYF. DNA for the CDR3: TGTGCCGTCAGCGGGAGATTCGCAGATACGCAGTATTTT.

The chain carries TRBV19 and TRBJ2-2, with 7 bases matching TRBD1. Per germline, CDR1 LNHDA and CDR2 SQIVND (reference sequence). CDR3 length: 14 residues. After removal of 6 bases from V and 1 base from J, the junction contained 2 bases not matched to a gene. The CDR3 coding sequence is TGTGCCAGTAGGTGGACAGGGAACACCGGGGAGCTGTTTTTT. Translation gives CASRWTGNTGELFF.

The chain recombines TRBV7-9 with TRBJ2-7; D may be TRBD2 (5 bases). Per the germline V gene, CDR1 is SEHNR and CDR2 is FQNEAQ (reference sequence). Trimming stripped 3 bases from V and 3 bases from J, with 9 bases between. This CDR3 spans 13 amino acids. CDR3 region: CASSFTGVYEQYF. Written as DNA, the CDR3 is TGTGCCAGCAGCTTTACCGGGGTCTACGAGCAGTACTTC.

V usage is TRBV9 and J usage is TRBJ2-1; TRBD2 matches at 9 bases. CDR3 length: 16 residues. Germline CDR1 SGDLS, CDR2 YYNGEE. V lost 4 bases and J lost 0; bases outside the gene matches: 5. CDR3 coding DNA: TGTGCCAGCAGCCCTAGCGGGGTTCCCTCCTACAATGAGCAGTTCTTC. Translation: CASSPSGVPSYNEQFF.

This clone was seen a few times. The J gene is TRBJ2-1, the V gene TRBV28, with unresolved D. The CDR3 length is 14 residues. The V end was cut by 7 bases, the J end by 0 bases, with 10 bases between. Germline values: CDR1 MDHEN, CDR2 SYDVKM. CDR3 amino acids: CASNFESSYNEQFF. The CDR3 DNA sequence: TGTGCCAGCAACTTTGAAAGCTCCTACAATGAGCAGTTCTTC.

The sample holds a few counts of this clone. The gene calls are TRBV7-2 and TRBJ2-3, with a tentative D call TRBD1 (5 bases). Germline V gene lookup returns CDR1 SGHTA and CDR2 FQGNSA. This CDR3 is built from 14 residues. Trimming took off 0 bases at V and 7 bases at J, with 11 bases between the two ends. The CDR3 nucleotides are TGTGCCAGCAGCTTAGCCTCAGGGTCGAATACGCAGTATTTT. It is translated as CASSLASGSNTQYF. The whole variable domain, remainder taken from reference TRBV7-2 and TRBJ2-3, is GAGVSQSPSNKVTEKGKDVELRCDPISGHTALYWYRQSLGQGLEFLIYFQGNSAPDKSGLPSDRFSAERTGGSVSTLTIQRTQQEDSAVYLCASSLASGSNTQYFGPGTRLTVL.

The CDR3 nucleotides read TGTGCCAGCAGTTTTTCAGGGGCGGGAGATACGCAGTATTTT. Amino acids: CASSFSGAGDTQYF. This sequence joins TRBV28 and TRBJ2-3; D is possibly TRBD1 (6 bases). The CDR3 contains 14 residues. The ends were cut back, 3 bases at V and 5 bases at J, with 12 bases in the middle. In germline, CDR1 is MDHEN, CDR2 SYDVKM.

A few counts support this clone. V gene TRBV6-5 combines with J gene TRBJ1-1; D unclear. Trimming removed 5 bases at V and 1 base at J, with 8 bases between. This CDR3 contains 13 residues. The germline V gene has CDR1 MNHEY and CDR2 SVGAGI. CDR3 region: CASSGWRNTEAFF. The CDR3 DNA reads TGTGCCAGCAGTGGGTGGAGGAACACTGAAGCTTTCTTT.

In this sample, this clone turned up a few times. V is TRBV25-1 and J is TRBJ2-1; 12 bases align to TRBD2. In germline, CDR1 is MGHDK, CDR2 SYGVNS. CDR3 length: 13 amino acids. After removal of 4 bases from V and 10 bases from J, the junction contained 2 bases not matched to a gene. The CDR3 reads CASSATSGGEQFF. For the CDR3, the DNA is TGTGCCAGCAGTGCGACTAGCGGGGGAGAGCAGTTCTTC.

The V and J genes are TRBV7-2 and TRBJ1-5; 8 bases match TRBD1. With 1 base clipped from V and 7 bases from J, the junction kept 9 bases outside the gene matches. The CDR3 runs 16 residues. Germline loops: CDR1 SGHTA, CDR2 FQGNSA. CDR3 in DNA: TGTGCCAGCAGCTTAGGGGCCGGGACAGGCATGCAGCCCCAGCATTTT. Translating it yields CASSLGAGTGMQPQHF.

This clone was found a few times. V usage is TRBV5-6 and J usage is TRBJ2-1; the D gene is possibly TRBD2 (5 bases). V gave up 0 bases and J gave up 0 bases, with 13 bases separating them. Germline V gives CDR1 SGHDT, CDR2 YYEEEE. The CDR3 is made up of 17 amino acids. CDR3 nucleotides: TGTGCCAGCAGCTTGGGCGGAGCGGTCAGCTCCTACAATGAGCAGTTCTTC. This codes for CASSLGGAVSSYNEQFF. Complete variable domain (other parts from reference TRBV5-6 and TRBJ2-1): DAGVTQSPTHLIKTRGQQVTLRCSPKSGHDTVSWYQQALGQGPQFIFQYYEEEERQRGNFPDRFSGHQFPNYSSELNVNALLLGDSALYLCASSLGGAVSSYNEQFFGPGTRLTVL.

V gene TRBV7-7 combines with J gene TRBJ2-5; no firm D call. CDR3 size: 15 residues. V was cut by 5 bases and J by 5 bases, with 18 bases left in between. Germline V gene sequence: CDR1 SSHAT, CDR2 FNYEAQ (reference sequence). The CDR3 region has the DNA TGTGCCAGCAGCCACAATAGTGGCGGTGGGGAGACCCAGTACTTC. This translates into CASSHNSGGGETQYF.

The chain employs TRBV7-8 and TRBJ1-1; D uncertain. The germline V and J ends were trimmed by 5 bases and 1 base, with 8 bases remaining between them. Germline V gene data show CDR1 as SGHVS and CDR2 as FQNEAQ. This CDR3 contains 13 residues. This chain's CDR3 is CASSQTENTEAFF. CDR3 bases: TGTGCCAGCAGCCAAACAGAGAACACTGAAGCTTTCTTT.